This TCR beta chain appears in the sequencing data of a study of blood T cell repertoires in COVID-19 (TCRdb year 2020). General notes on the study: Samples from collaborators originated in the United States, Italy and Spain and spanned both the acute and convalescent phases of COVID-19. The sample metadata nearly always contained a de-identified subject ID, COVID-19 status, age in years and sex. The material from the prospective study consisted of cDNA or gDNA derived from T cells, B-cell-depleted T cells, or PBMCs. Samples came from the ongoing ImmuneRACE study (first 160 participants) plus 1,254 subjects from 6 global collaborators. The repertoires were released in a freely available public database meant as a resource for research on the immune response to SARS-CoV-2. Where available, HLA class I and class II types were taken from metadata supplied by the sample provider and were not determined by assay-based typing. The dataset comprised deeply sampled blood TCRbeta repertoires from subjects exposed to, actively infected with, or recovered from COVID-19.

The immunoSEQ Assay, a bias-controlled multiplex PCR, was used to amplify TCRbeta CDR3 regions from genomic DNA. The original methods were these. Within the assay, amplification of reference gene primers was used to estimate how many nucleated cells each sample contained. To quantify the absolute abundance of each unique TCRbeta CDR3 rearrangement, sequence reads were collapsed and filtered. For each sample, productive Simpson clonality was calculated as the square root of Simpson's diversity index over productive rearrangements. TCRdb holds this immuneACCESS table with in-frame rearrangements only. Some clones are missing; in checked studies, unresolved V genes explain under half, and the rest has no known cause. That table furnishes V, J and clone size, whereas the DNA furnished D and trimming. Here the sample has around 170,000 clones; roughly 70% occur a single time. The top ten constitute less than 3% of the sample.

Collaborating institutions collected whole blood in K2EDTA tubes following their own protocols. For TCRbeta analysis, collaborator samples were shipped as frozen whole blood, as isolated PBMCs, or as DNA extracted from either sample type. What the work shows at the level of the full study, not this receptor alone: How much clinical and demographic metadata was included differed by source and by participant, and the metadata was provided uncurated.

This clone has only a few counts. The target of this receptor is not known. Nothing much larger sits one base from this clone, and base qualities are not available. The sample consisted of peripheral blood. This clonotype was sampled from a woman at least 80 years old with acute or convalescent COVID-19.

CDR3 region: CAWSQGLAGEQQYF. The nucleotides are TGTGCCTGGAGTCAAGGACTAGCGGGAGAGCAGCAGTACTTC. The chain joins TRBV30 to TRBJ2-7; 13 bases in the middle match TRBD2. Trimming accounts for 2 bases at V and 8 bases at J, while the number of junction bases matched to no gene is 6. The CDR3 sequence holds 14 residues, the cysteine and phenylalanine included. Only the CDR3 DNA is retained, 42 bases long and in frame from the first base. CDR1 and CDR2 (GTSNPN, SVGIG) derive from the germline V gene (reference sequence).